This T cell receptor beta chain stems from a study of cytomegalovirus exposure and HLA in healthy donors. General study results and limits: Investigators reported 150 to 200 TCR beta chains as tied to cytomegalovirus. The TCR clusters that emerged in the first cohort tended, a later analysis found, to co-occur in the approximately 110 validation repertoires.

The assay was immunoSEQ multiplex PCR, and TCRdb's table has in-frame clones only and misses some. The data show 150,000 to 180,000 clones, with around 83% seen just once and about 2.2% held by the top ten. Comments on this clone: Antigen specificity is unknown.

Looked up from germline, CDR1 is MNHNY and CDR2 is SVGAGI (reference sequence). V was clipped by 2 bases and J by 5 bases; unmatched bases: 9. The CDR3 consists of 15 residues. The chain links TRBV6-6 to TRBJ2-7; 7 nucleotides agree with TRBD1. The clonotype was recovered from a human donor in good health. The specimen sequenced was PBMCs. The CDR3 DNA sequence: TGTGCCAGCAGTTACGCCGCGACAGGGAGCGACGAGCAGTACTTC. It yields the protein CASSYAATGSDEQYF.